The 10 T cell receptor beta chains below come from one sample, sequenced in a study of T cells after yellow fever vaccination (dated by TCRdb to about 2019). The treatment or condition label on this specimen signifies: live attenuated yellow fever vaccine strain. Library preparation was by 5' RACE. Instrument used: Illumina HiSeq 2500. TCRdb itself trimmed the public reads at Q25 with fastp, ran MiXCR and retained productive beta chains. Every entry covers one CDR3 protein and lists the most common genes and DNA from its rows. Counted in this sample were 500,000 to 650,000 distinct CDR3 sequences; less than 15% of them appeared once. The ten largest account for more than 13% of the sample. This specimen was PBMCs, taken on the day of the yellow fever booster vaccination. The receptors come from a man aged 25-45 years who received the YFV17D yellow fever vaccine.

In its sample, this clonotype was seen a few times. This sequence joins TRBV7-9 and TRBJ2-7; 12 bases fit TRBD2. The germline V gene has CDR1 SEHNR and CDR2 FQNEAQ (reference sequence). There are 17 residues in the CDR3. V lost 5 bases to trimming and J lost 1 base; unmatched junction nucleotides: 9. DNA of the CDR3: TGTGCCAGCAGCCCCCAGACTAGCGGGAGTGATTCCTACGAGCAGTACTTC. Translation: CASSPQTSGSDSYEQYF.

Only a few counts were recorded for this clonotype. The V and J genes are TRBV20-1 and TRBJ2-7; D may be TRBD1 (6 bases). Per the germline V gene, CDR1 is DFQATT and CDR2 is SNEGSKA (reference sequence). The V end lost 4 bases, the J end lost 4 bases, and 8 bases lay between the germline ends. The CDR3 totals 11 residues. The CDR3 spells CSAITGYEQYF. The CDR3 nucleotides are TGCAGTGCTATAACAGGGTACGAGCAGTACTTC.

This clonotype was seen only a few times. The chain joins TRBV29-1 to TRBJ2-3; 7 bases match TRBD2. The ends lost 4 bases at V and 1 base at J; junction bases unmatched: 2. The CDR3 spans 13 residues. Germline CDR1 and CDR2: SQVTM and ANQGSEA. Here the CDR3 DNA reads TGCAGCGTTGTCACTAGCGGCACAGATACGCAGTATTTT. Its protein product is CSVVTSGTDTQYF.

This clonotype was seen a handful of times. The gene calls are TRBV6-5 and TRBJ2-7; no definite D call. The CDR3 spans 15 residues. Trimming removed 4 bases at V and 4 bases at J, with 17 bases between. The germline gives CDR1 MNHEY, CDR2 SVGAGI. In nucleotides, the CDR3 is TGTGCCAGCAGTTCCATTAGGATCTCACCATACGAGCAGTACTTC. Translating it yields CASSSIRISPYEQYF.

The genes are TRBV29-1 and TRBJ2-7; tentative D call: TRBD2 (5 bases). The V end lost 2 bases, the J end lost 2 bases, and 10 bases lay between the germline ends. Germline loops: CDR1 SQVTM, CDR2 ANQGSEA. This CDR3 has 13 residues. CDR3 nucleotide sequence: TGCAGCGTTGAATCGAGGGTCCCCTACGAGCAGTACTTC. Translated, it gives CSVESRVPYEQYF.

CDR3 sequence reads: CASSPWENYNEQFF. The CDR3 nucleotides read TGTGCCAGCAGTCCGTGGGAAAACTACAATGAGCAGTTCTTC. The rearrangement links TRBV7-9 to TRBJ2-1; D gene ambiguous. The germline gives CDR1 SEHNR, CDR2 FQNEAQ (reference sequence). The CDR3 covers 14 residues. V was trimmed by 6 bases and J by 3 bases, leaving 12 bases between them.

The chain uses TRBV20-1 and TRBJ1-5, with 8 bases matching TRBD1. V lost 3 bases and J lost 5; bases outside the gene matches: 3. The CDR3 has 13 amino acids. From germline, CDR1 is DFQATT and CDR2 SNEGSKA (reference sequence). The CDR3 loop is CSARTGEYQPQHF. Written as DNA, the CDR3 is TGCAGTGCTAGGACAGGGGAGTATCAGCCCCAGCATTTT.

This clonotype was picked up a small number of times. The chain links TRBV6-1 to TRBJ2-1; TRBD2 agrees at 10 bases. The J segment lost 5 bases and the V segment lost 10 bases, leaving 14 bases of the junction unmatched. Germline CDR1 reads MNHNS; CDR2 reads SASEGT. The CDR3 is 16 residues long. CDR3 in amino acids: CAKHGGASGSHNEQFF. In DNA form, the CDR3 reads TGTGCCAAGCATGGGGGAGCTAGCGGGAGCCACAATGAGCAGTTCTTC.

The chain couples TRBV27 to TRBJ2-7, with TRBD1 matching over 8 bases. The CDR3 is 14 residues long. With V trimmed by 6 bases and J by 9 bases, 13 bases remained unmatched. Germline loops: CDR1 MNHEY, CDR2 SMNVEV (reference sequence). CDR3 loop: CASRGGQGAFPQYF. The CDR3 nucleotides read TGTGCCAGCAGGGGTGGACAGGGCGCCTTCCCGCAGTACTTC.

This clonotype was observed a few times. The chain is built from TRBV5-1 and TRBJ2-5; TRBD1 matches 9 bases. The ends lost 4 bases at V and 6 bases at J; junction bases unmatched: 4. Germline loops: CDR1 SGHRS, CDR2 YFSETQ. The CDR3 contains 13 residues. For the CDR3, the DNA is TGCGCCAGCAGCATGGGACAGGGTCAGACCCAGTACTTC. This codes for CASSMGQGQTQYF.